Following are 22 T cell receptor beta chains from one sample sequenced in a study of early T cells in non-severe SARS-CoV-2 infection. TCRdb independently ran MiXCR on the 5' RACE reads; one entry per CDR3 protein. The data contain some 80,000 distinct CDR3 sequences, around 15% of them singletons. Material for sequencing was whole blood. These receptors all come from an adult who was a healthcare worker with PCR-confirmed SARS-CoV-2 infection or an uninfected control (not recorded which).

Only a few counts were recorded for this clonotype. The chain uses TRBV5-6 and TRBJ2-7, with 9 bases that match TRBD1. The CDR3 is made up of 15 amino acids. The V and J ends lost 2 bases and 3 bases, in that order; junction bases with no gene match: 6. Germline-derived CDR1 and CDR2 are SGHDT and YYEEEE. The CDR3 DNA reads TGTGCCAGCAGCTTACGGACAGGGGTAAACTACGAGCAGTACTTC. This encodes CASSLRTGVNYEQYF.

This clonotype was detected only a few times. The chain uses TRBV20-1 and TRBJ2-7; perhaps TRBD1 as D (6 bases). Germline assignment: CDR1 DFQATT and CDR2 SNEGSKA (reference sequence). This CDR3 contains 13 residues. Trimming cost V 7 bases and J 4 bases, with 17 bases left between them. CDR3 sequence: CSVRGGFGYEQYF. CDR3 in DNA: TGCAGTGTAAGAGGGGGTTTTGGTTACGAGCAGTACTTC.

This clonotype was detected many times. The chain carries TRBV15 and TRBJ1-1; D is perhaps TRBD1 (5 bases). Germline V gene data show CDR1 as LNHNV and CDR2 as YYDKDF (reference sequence). The CDR3 contains 15 residues. The V gene lost 6 bases and the J gene lost 1 base, with 15 bases spanning the gap. In DNA, the CDR3 is TGTGCCACCAGAGGGGCGGCAGGAAAGAACACTGAAGCTTTCTTT. It translates to CATRGAAGKNTEAFF.

This clonotype was seen a few times. J is TRBJ2-3 and V is TRBV6-5; 9 nucleotides match TRBD1. CDR1 and CDR2 from the germline V gene are MNHEY and SVGAGI. The CDR3 covers 13 residues. Unmatched junction bases numbered 7, after V lost 10 bases and J lost 5 bases. This chain's CDR3 is CATGQGNRDTQYF. CDR3 nucleotides: TGTGCCACCGGACAGGGGAACAGAGATACGCAGTATTTT.

This clonotype was detected many times. This chain links TRBV13 with TRBJ1-1; a weak D match, TRBD1 (5 bases). The V end lost 1 base, the J end lost 1 base, and 13 bases lay between the germline ends. This CDR3 is built from 16 residues. Germline lookup yields CDR1 PRHDT and CDR2 FYEKMQ (reference sequence). CDR3 sequence reads: CASSLDRGLKNTEAFF. As DNA, the CDR3 is TGTGCCAGCAGCTTAGACCGGGGACTGAAGAACACTGAAGCTTTCTTT. Full variable domain (outside the CDR3, taken from reference TRBV13 and TRBJ1-1): AAGVIQSPRHLIKEKRETATLKCYPIPRHDTVYWYQQGPGQDPQFLISFYEKMQSDKGSIPDRFSAQQFSDYHSELNMSSLELGDSALYFCASSLDRGLKNTEAFFGQGTRLTVV.

This chain connects TRBV6-5 to TRBJ2-2, with 14 bases matching TRBD2. Trimming took 2 bases from V and 6 from J; bases not matched to a gene: 5. Germline CDR1 reads MNHEY; CDR2 reads SVGAGI. The CDR3 covers 17 residues. The CDR3 DNA follows: TGTGCCAGCAGTTACCACGGACTAGCGGGGGGAGCCGGGGAGCTGTTTTTT. It encodes CASSYHGLAGGAGELFF.

Only a few counts were recorded for this clonotype. This chain connects TRBV6-2 or TRBV6-3 to TRBJ2-7; D ambiguous. V lost 2 bases and J lost 3, with 11 bases in between. The CDR3 extends over 14 amino acids. The germline CDR1 and CDR2 sequences are MNHEY and SVGEGT. The CDR3 is CASSYGGRVYEQYF. The CDR3 region has the DNA TGTGCCAGCAGTTACGGTGGCAGAGTCTACGAGCAGTACTTC.

The rearrangement joins TRBV18 to TRBJ2-7, with D perhaps TRBD1 (7 bases). Germline CDR1 KGHSH, CDR2 LQKENI. The CDR3 length is 14 residues. V was shortened by 0 bases and J by 4 bases, with 10 bases between the two germline ends. The CDR3 DNA is TGTGCCAGCTCACCACCGGCAGGGGGGTACGAGCAGTACTTC. This gives the protein CASSPPAGGYEQYF. The variable domain in full, with the rest retrieved from reference TRBV18 and TRBJ2-7, is NAGVMQNPRHLVRRRGQEARLRCSPMKGHSHVYWYRQLPEEGLKFMVYLQKENIIDESGMPKERFSAEFPKEGPSILRIQQVVRGDSAAYFCASSPPAGGYEQYFGPGTRLTVT.

This clonotype was recorded many times. V usage is TRBV12-3 or TRBV12-4 and J usage is TRBJ1-5, with 9 bases aligning to TRBD1. The trim removed 3 bases at V and 7 bases at J, leaving 4 bases unmatched. This CDR3 spans 14 amino acids. The CDR3 nucleotides are TGTGCCAGCAGTTTCACAGGGGGCAGGCAGCCCCAGCATTTT. This encodes CASSFTGGRQPQHF.

A few counts support this clonotype. The V and J genes are TRBV10-3 and TRBJ2-1, with D unresolved. The V end lost 2 bases, the J end lost 8 bases, and 10 bases lay between the germline ends. The CDR3 extends over 13 amino acids. CDR1 and CDR2 from the germline V gene are ENHRY and SYGVKD. The CDR3 sequence: CAISEGQGHEQFF. CDR3 DNA sequence: TGTGCCATCAGTGAGGGGCAAGGACATGAGCAGTTCTTC.

The CDR3 sequence: CSARDVSGLKDEQFF. Written as DNA, the CDR3 is TGCAGTGCTAGGGATGTTAGCGGGTTAAAGGATGAGCAGTTCTTC. This chain connects TRBV20-1 to TRBJ2-1; 7 bases map to TRBD2. CDR1 is DFQATT and CDR2 is SNEGSKA in the germline V gene (reference sequence). After removal of 3 bases from V and 8 bases from J, the junction contained 13 bases not matched to a gene. The CDR3 is made up of 15 amino acids.

The chain is built from TRBV29-1 and TRBJ2-5, with D uncertain. Trimming left V 6 bases short and J 5 bases short, with 16 bases between. This CDR3 comprises 13 residues. In germline, CDR1 is SQVTM, CDR2 ANQGSEA. DNA for the CDR3: TGCAGCGTCGAGGCTGGGTCGAGGGAGACCCAGTACTTC. Amino acid sequence: CSVEAGSRETQYF.

Comments on this clonotype: With a much larger clone just one base away, this may be a read error. The chain employs TRBV6-5 and TRBJ2-6; a weak D match, TRBD2 (5 bases). There are 17 residues in the CDR3. Looked up from germline, CDR1 is MNHEY and CDR2 is SVGAGI. CDR3 nucleotides: TGTGCCAGCTGTCGAGGAGGTGTGAGCTCTGGGGTCAACGTCCTGACTTTC. It encodes CASCRGGVSSGVNVLTF.

Only a few counts were recorded for this clonotype. The chain uses TRBV9 and TRBJ2-2; possibly TRBD2 for D (5 bases). The germline V gene has CDR1 SGDLS and CDR2 YYNGEE. V lost 6 bases, J lost 7 bases, and 19 bases lay in between. The CDR3 is made up of 15 amino acids. As DNA, the CDR3 is TGTGCCAGCACCCGGGGTCAGCTTAGTATCGGGGAGCTGTTTTTT. Its translation is CASTRGQLSIGELFF.

The chain links TRBV28 to TRBJ2-7, with TRBD2 as a possible D gene (5 bases). Germline CDR1 reads MDHEN; CDR2 reads SYDVKM. V was cut by 2 bases and J by 6 bases, with 20 bases left in between. CDR3 length equals 16 residues. The CDR3 nucleotides are TGTGCCAGCAGTTTACTACCCGGGAAGGGTTTAGCCGAGCAGTACTTC. Its protein is CASSLLPGKGLAEQYF.

V usage is TRBV29-1 and J usage is TRBJ1-1; D is undetermined. CDR3 length: 12 amino acids. Germline lookup yields CDR1 SQVTM and CDR2 ANQGSEA. Trimming removed 4 bases from V and 2 bases from J, with 8 bases in between. DNA for the CDR3: TGCAGCGTTGTGCCTAGTAACACTGAAGCTTTCTTT. Its translation: CSVVPSNTEAFF.

In regard to this clonotype: A junction boundary mismatches the germline segment, possibly from a read error. This chain joins TRBV20-1 and TRBJ2-3; perhaps TRBD2 as D (7 bases). This CDR3 has 15 residues. CDR1 DFQATT and CDR2 SNEGSKA come from the germline V gene (reference sequence). The CDR3 nucleotides read TGCAGTGCTAGAGACGGGGGGCTTAGCACAGATATGCAGTATTTT. Translation: CSARDGGLSTDMQYF.

This clonotype appeared a few times. The chain uses TRBV9 and TRBJ1-2; D is unresolved. Looked up from germline, CDR1 is SGDLS and CDR2 is YYNGEE. The CDR3 contains 11 residues. V lost 3 bases to trimming and J lost 4 bases, with 4 bases between them. The CDR3 sequence: CASSDSYGYTF. The CDR3 DNA follows: TGTGCCAGCAGCGATTCCTATGGCTACACCTTC.

This clonotype was detected a few times. One junction end does not reproduce the germline sequence, and a read error may be involved. The chain recombines TRBV7-2 with TRBJ2-1, with D unresolved. This CDR3 is built from 14 residues. Germline lookup yields CDR1 SGHTA and CDR2 FQGNSA. This CDR3 reads CVSSLQGSYNEQFF. The CDR3 region has the DNA TGTGTCAGCAGCTTACAAGGATCCTACAATGAGCAGTTCTTC.

The DNA of the CDR3 is TGTGCCATCAGTGAGTCATGGGCAGGTTCTACCTACGAGCAGTACTTC. Its protein is CAISESWAGSTYEQYF. This chain uses TRBV10-3 with TRBJ2-7, with D unclear. Trimming stripped 0 bases from V and 2 bases from J, with 14 bases between. The CDR3 contains 16 residues. CDR1 and CDR2 from the germline V gene are ENHRY and SYGVKD.

There are a few counts of this clonotype. The rearrangement uses TRBV9 and TRBJ2-7; TRBD1 matches 8 bases. Trimming took 3 bases from V and 5 from J; bases not matched to a gene: 7. This CDR3 is 14 amino acids long. CDR1 is SGDLS and CDR2 is YYNGEE in the germline V gene. The CDR3: CASSAGTGHHEQYF. For the CDR3, the DNA is TGTGCCAGCAGCGCCGGGACAGGCCATCACGAGCAGTACTTC.

The chain joins TRBV27 to TRBJ1-5; D possibly corresponds to TRBD1 (6 bases). CDR1 MNHEY and CDR2 SMNVEV come from the germline V gene (reference sequence). This CDR3 contains 14 residues. Trimming took off 5 bases at V and 6 bases at J, with 14 bases between the two ends. The chain's CDR3 is CASSPNRVGQPQHF. CDR3 bases: TGTGCCAGCAGTCCTAACAGGGTAGGTCAGCCCCAGCATTTT.